This T cell receptor beta chain was sequenced during a study of blood T cell repertoires in COVID-19. Whole-study context: Spain, Italy and the United States supplied samples that represented acute and convalescent COVID-19.

The V gene lost 4 bases and the J gene lost 8 bases, with 12 bases spanning the gap. Germline values: CDR1 SGHNT, CDR2 YYREEE (reference sequence). This CDR3 is built from 12 residues. In the original analysis: Estimated nucleated cell counts came from reference gene primer amplification. Assay: immunoSEQ multiplex PCR; the TCRdb copy retains only in-frame clones and omits some. V and J calls and clone size come straight from that table; D and trimming were deduced from the DNA. The table includes some 75,000 clones, 70% to 90% detected once. The chain joins TRBV5-4 to TRBJ1-2, with D tentatively TRBD1 (6 bases). Material for sequencing was peripheral blood. This TCR was sampled from a man between 65 and 85 years old with active or convalescent COVID-19. The CDR3 DNA is TGTGCCAGCAGCCAGGACAGTCGGGGCTACACCTTC. It is translated as CASSQDSRGYTF.